The T cell receptor beta chain under discussion was sequenced for a study of a mutant IDH1 vaccine in newly diagnosed glioma. About the research overall: Patients were given eight vaccinations, scheduled in weeks 1, 3, 5, 7, 11, 15, 19 and 23. Vaccines began 4-6 weeks after radiotherapy alone, or with temozolomide cycles. Mean patient age was about 40 years; approximately 62% were male and 37.5% female.

On this clone: Antigen specificity is unknown.

Clones were read by immunoSEQ multiplex PCR, and TCRdb kept only the in-frame ones, dropping some. The profile covers 20,000 to 25,000 clones, with roughly nine tenths appearing a single time and around 5.7% taken by the ten largest. The length of the CDR3 is 15 residues. Germline assignment: CDR1 SGHDN and CDR2 FVKESK. Trimming cost V 1 base and J 3 bases; bases outside gene matches: 5. Time point given: week 11, during vaccination. In every dose of vaccine, 300 ug of mutant IDH1 20-mer peptide was given alongside topical imiquimod. Each tumor in the donors was a new WHO grade 3 or 4 astrocytoma, IDH1-mutant and ATRX-lost.

The clonotype was recovered from a woman aged 40 to 55 with glioma. The genes are TRBV14 and TRBJ2-7, with 8 bases identical to TRBD2. The material sequenced was PBMCs, taken from a glioma patient whose treatment included an IDH1 peptide vaccine. The CDR3 reads CASSQALAGFYEQYF. DNA of the CDR3: TGTGCCAGCAGCCAAGCGTTAGCGGGATTCTACGAGCAGTACTTC.